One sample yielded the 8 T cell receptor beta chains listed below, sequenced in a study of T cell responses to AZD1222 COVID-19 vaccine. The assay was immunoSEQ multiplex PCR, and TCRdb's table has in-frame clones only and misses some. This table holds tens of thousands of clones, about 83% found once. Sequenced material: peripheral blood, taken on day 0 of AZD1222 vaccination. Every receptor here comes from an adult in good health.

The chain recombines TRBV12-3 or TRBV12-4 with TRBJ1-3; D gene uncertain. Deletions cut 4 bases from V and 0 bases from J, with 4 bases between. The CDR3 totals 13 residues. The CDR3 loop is CASSWDSGNTIYF. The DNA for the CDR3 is TGTGCCAGCAGTTGGGACTCTGGAAACACCATATATTTT.

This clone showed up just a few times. The chain's CDR3 is CASSERAGGLDEQYF. CDR3 DNA: TGTGCCAGCAGTGAAAGGGCAGGGGGATTGGACGAGCAGTACTTC. The rearrangement links TRBV2 to TRBJ2-7; 7 bases are shared with TRBD1. Germline CDR1 is SNHLY and CDR2 is FYNNEI. The CDR3 covers 15 residues. After removal of 2 bases from V and 5 bases from J, the junction contained 9 bases not matched to a gene.

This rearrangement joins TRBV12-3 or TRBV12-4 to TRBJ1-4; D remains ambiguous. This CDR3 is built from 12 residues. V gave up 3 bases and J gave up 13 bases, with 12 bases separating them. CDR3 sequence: CASSFVDRGLFF. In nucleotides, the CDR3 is TGTGCCAGCAGTTTCGTTGACCGCGGACTGTTTTTT.

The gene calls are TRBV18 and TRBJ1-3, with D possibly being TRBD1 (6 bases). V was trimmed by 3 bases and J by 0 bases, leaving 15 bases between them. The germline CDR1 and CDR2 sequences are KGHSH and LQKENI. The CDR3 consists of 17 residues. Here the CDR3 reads CASSPWGLPLSGNTIYF. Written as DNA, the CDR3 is TGTGCCAGCTCACCCTGGGGGCTGCCCCTCTCTGGAAACACCATATATTTT. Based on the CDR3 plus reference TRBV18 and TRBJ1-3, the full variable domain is NAGVMQNPRHLVRRRGQEARLRCSPMKGHSHVYWYRQLPEEGLKFMVYLQKENIIDESGMPKERFSAEFPKEGPSILRIQQVVRGDSAAYFCASSPWGLPLSGNTIYFGEGSWLTVV.

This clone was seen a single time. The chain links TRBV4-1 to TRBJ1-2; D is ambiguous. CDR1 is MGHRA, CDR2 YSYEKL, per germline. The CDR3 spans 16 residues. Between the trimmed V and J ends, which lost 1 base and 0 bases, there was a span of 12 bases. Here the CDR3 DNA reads TGCGCCAGCAGCCAAGGTGTGCAGGTAGCTAACTATGGCTACACCTTC. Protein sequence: CASSQGVQVANYGYTF.

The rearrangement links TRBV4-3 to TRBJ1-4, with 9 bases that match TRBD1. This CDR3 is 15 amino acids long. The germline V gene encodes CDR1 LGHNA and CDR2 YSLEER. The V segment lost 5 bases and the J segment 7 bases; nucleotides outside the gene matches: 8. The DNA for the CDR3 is TGCGCCAGCAGCGACCCGGGACAGGGAAGTGAAAAACTGTTTTTT. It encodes CASSDPGQGSEKLFF.

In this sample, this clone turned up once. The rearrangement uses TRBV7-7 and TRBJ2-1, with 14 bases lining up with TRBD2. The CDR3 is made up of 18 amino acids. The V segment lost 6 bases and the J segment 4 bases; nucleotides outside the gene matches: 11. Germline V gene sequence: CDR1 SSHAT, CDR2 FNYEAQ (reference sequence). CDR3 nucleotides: TGTGCCAGCAGAGCATCGGGACTAGCGGGGGCAAAATACAATGAGCAGTTCTTC. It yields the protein CASRASGLAGAKYNEQFF.

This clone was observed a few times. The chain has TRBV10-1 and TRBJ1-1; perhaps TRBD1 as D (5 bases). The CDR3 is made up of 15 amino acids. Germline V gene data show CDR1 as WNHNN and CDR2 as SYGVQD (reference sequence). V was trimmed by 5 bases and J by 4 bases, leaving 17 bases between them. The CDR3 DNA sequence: TGCGCCAGCAGTTTCAACCCCCGGGGCGGCACTGAAGCTTTCTTT. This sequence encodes CASSFNPRGGTEAFF.